Sequencing of this T cell receptor (beta chain) was carried out in a study of T cells of healthy individuals. Many counts were recorded for this clonotype. With 2 bases removed from V and 6 bases from J, the gap between germline ends came to 11 bases. This CDR3 is 14 amino acids long. Looked up from germline, CDR1 is SGHDN and CDR2 is FVKESK. TCRdb re-derived calls from the 5' RACE reads in MiXCR, one entry per CDR3 protein. In the table there are 65,000 to 95,000 distinct CDR3 sequences, 5% of which are singletons. The chain recombines TRBV14 with TRBJ2-1; no definite D call. This TCR derives from a female donor in good health. The CDR3 loop is CASSQRSGLNEQFF. CDR3 coding DNA: TGTGCCAGCAGCCAACGGTCGGGCCTCAATGAGCAGTTCTTC.